Below are 21 T cell receptor beta chains sequenced from a single sample in a study of blood T cell repertoires in COVID-19. Measured with immunoSEQ multiplex PCR; TCRdb has only the in-frame clones, and not every one. This sample has around 250,000 clones, with roughly nine tenths found just once. Input material: peripheral blood. The receptors stem from a woman aged 35 to 49 who had recovered from COVID-19.

The chain links TRBV2 to TRBJ1-6; 7 bases map to TRBD1. Trimming took 6 bases from V and 4 from J; bases not matched to a gene: 6. Germline CDR1 is SNHLY and CDR2 is FYNNEI. The CDR3 consists of 15 residues. The CDR3 DNA reads as TGTGCCAGCAGGAATCCGACAGGGTATAATTCACCCCTCCACTTT. Protein product: CASRNPTGYNSPLHF. The variable domain in full, with the rest retrieved from reference TRBV2 and TRBJ1-6, is EPEVTQTPSHQVTQMGQEVILRCVPISNHLYFYWYRQILGQKVEFLVSFYNNEISEKSEIFDDQFSVERPDGSNFTLKIRSTKLEDSAMYFCASRNPTGYNSPLHFGNGTRLTVT.

The chain combines TRBV12-5 with TRBJ1-4; 7 bases map to TRBD1. CDR3 length: 15 amino acids. In germline, CDR1 is LGHNT, CDR2 FRNRAP. V lost 6 bases to trimming and J lost 8 bases; unmatched junction nucleotides: 12. The CDR3 DNA reads TGTGCTAGTGGCGACTCGCGGAGGGGGCGGGAAAAACTGTTTTTT. This encodes CASGDSRRGREKLFF.

V gene TRBV6-2 or TRBV6-3 combines with J gene TRBJ2-5; possible D gene TRBD2, 6 bases. Germline V lookup: CDR1 MNHEY, CDR2 SVGEGT. V gave up 3 bases and J gave up 2 bases, with 19 bases separating them. The CDR3 covers 17 residues. Written as DNA, the CDR3 is TGTGCCAGCAGTTATGGCCCTAGCGCGATAGGTCAAGAGACCCAGTACTTC. Translation gives CASSYGPSAIGQETQYF.

V and J are TRBV10-3 and TRBJ1-2; D may be TRBD1 (5 bases). The CDR3 sequence is 16 residues long. In germline, CDR1 is ENHRY, CDR2 SYGVKD. Deletions cut 0 bases from V and 1 base from J, with 12 bases between. CDR3 residues: CAISESGQGYNYGYTF. The CDR3 DNA is TGTGCCATCAGTGAGTCGGGGCAGGGATATAACTATGGCTACACCTTC.

The chain has TRBV18 and TRBJ2-6; possible D gene TRBD1, 7 bases. Looked up from germline, CDR1 is KGHSH and CDR2 is LQKENI. V lost 3 bases and J lost 2, with 14 bases in between. The CDR3 spans 17 residues. CDR3: CASSPRQGGTGANVLTF. The CDR3 DNA follows: TGTGCCAGCTCACCCCGACAGGGAGGCACTGGGGCCAACGTCCTGACTTTC. Using reference TRBV18 and TRBJ2-6 for the parts outside the CDR3, the full variable domain is NAGVMQNPRHLVRRRGQEARLRCSPMKGHSHVYWYRQLPEEGLKFMVYLQKENIIDESGMPKERFSAEFPKEGPSILRIQQVVRGDSAAYFCASSPRQGGTGANVLTFGAGSRLTVL.

The chain couples TRBV9 to TRBJ2-5; maybe TRBD1 (6 bases). Between the trimmed V and J ends, which lost 0 bases and 1 base, there was a span of 13 bases. The CDR3 sequence is 16 residues long. Germline CDR1 reads SGDLS; CDR2 reads YYNGEE. CDR3 in amino acids: CASSVAGAPFQETQYF. CDR3 coding DNA: TGTGCCAGCAGCGTAGCAGGGGCCCCCTTCCAAGAGACCCAGTACTTC.

This chain uses TRBV25-1 with TRBJ2-5, with 7 bases lining up with TRBD1. Germline CDR1 MGHDK, CDR2 SYGVNS. This CDR3 is built from 14 residues. V lost 3 bases to trimming and J lost 4 bases; unmatched junction nucleotides: 5. As DNA, the CDR3 is TGTGCCAGCAGTGATGACAGGGTAGGAGAGACCCAGTACTTC. This encodes CASSDDRVGETQYF.

The V call is TRBV3-1 (or the pseudogene TRBV3-2), the J call TRBJ2-1; D gene uncertain. The germline V and J ends were trimmed by 1 base and 2 bases, with 6 bases remaining between them. Germline V gene sequence: CDR1 LGHDT, CDR2 YNNKEL (reference sequence). The CDR3 is 14 amino acids. CDR3 amino acids: CASSQGSTYNEQFF. Here the CDR3 DNA reads TGTGCCAGCAGCCAAGGGAGTACCTACAATGAGCAGTTCTTC.

The sample holds one count of this clone. The chain is built from TRBV28 and TRBJ2-5; 13 bases map to TRBD2. Germline V lookup: CDR1 MDHEN, CDR2 SYDVKM. The CDR3 runs 19 residues. V lost 3 bases, J lost 0 bases, and 10 bases stayed unmatched. CDR3 protein: CASSFPTSGRSGYQETQYF. CDR3 sequence (DNA): TGTGCCAGCAGTTTCCCGACTAGCGGGAGGTCAGGTTACCAAGAGACCCAGTACTTC.

This chain links TRBV30 with TRBJ1-1; 7 bases are shared with TRBD1. The germline CDR1 and CDR2 sequences are GTSNPN and SVGIG (reference sequence). The length of the CDR3 is 14 residues. V trimming: 2 bases; J trimming: 10 bases; junction bases outside the gene matches: 13. The CDR3 bases are TGTGCCTGGAGTAAAGGGACAGTCCCGCGTTCAGCTTTCTTT. As protein: CAWSKGTVPRSAFF.

The chain recombines TRBV6-2 or TRBV6-3 with TRBJ2-1; 10 nucleotides agree with TRBD2. Germline V gene sequence: CDR1 MNHEY, CDR2 SVGEGT. The junction had 12 bases not matched to a gene; V was cut back by 6 bases and J by 7 bases. CDR3 length: 16 residues. CDR3 loop: CASSPTTASGSNEQFF. CDR3 DNA: TGTGCCAGCAGCCCTACAACGGCTAGCGGGAGTAATGAGCAGTTCTTC.

This clone was detected only a few times. The gene calls are TRBV30 and TRBJ1-6; D perhaps matches TRBD1 (6 bases). The germline V and J ends were trimmed by 3 bases and 4 bases, with 22 bases remaining between them. Germline V gene sequence: CDR1 GTSNPN, CDR2 SVGIG (reference sequence). This CDR3 has 18 residues. The CDR3 DNA sequence: TGTGCCTGGAGCCGACCCCAGGGGATAGTTCTGTATAATTCACCCCTCCACTTT. Protein product: CAWSRPQGIVLYNSPLHF. Full variable domain (missing parts from reference TRBV30 and TRBJ1-6): SQTIHQWPATLVQPVGSPLSLECTVEGTSNPNLYWYRQAAGRGLQLLFYSVGIGQISSEVPQNLSASRPQDRQFILSSKKLLLSDSGFYLCAWSRPQGIVLYNSPLHFGNGTRLTVT.

The chain joins TRBV30 to TRBJ2-3, with a possible D match to TRBD2 (5 bases). The CDR3 consists of 15 residues. Trimming pared 1 base from V and 4 bases from J, leaving 15 bases between. CDR1 is GTSNPN, CDR2 SVGIG, per germline (reference sequence). The CDR3 here is CAWSARGIQPDTQYF. In nucleotides, the CDR3 is TGTGCCTGGAGTGCTCGGGGAATTCAGCCAGATACGCAGTATTTT.

The chain links TRBV27 to TRBJ1-5; TRBD1 matches at 8 bases. The germline CDR1 and CDR2 sequences are MNHEY and SMNVEV (reference sequence). Unmatched junction bases numbered 3, after V lost 2 bases and J lost 3 bases. This CDR3 comprises 15 residues. CDR3 region: CASSLGQGDNQPQHF. The CDR3 bases are TGTGCCAGCAGTTTAGGACAGGGTGACAATCAGCCCCAGCATTTT.

The chain joins TRBV30 to TRBJ1-6; 7 bases match TRBD1. The CDR3 contains 15 residues. J lost 7 bases, V lost 3 bases, and 9 bases had no gene match. Germline CDR1 is GTSNPN and CDR2 is SVGIG (reference sequence). The CDR3 reads CAWRKRQGNNSPLHF. CDR3 nucleotide sequence: TGTGCCTGGAGGAAAAGACAGGGAAACAATTCACCCCTCCACTTT. Looking up the rest from reference TRBV30 and TRBJ1-6 gives the full variable domain: SQTIHQWPATLVQPVGSPLSLECTVEGTSNPNLYWYRQAAGRGLQLLFYSVGIGQISSEVPQNLSASRPQDRQFILSSKKLLLSDSGFYLCAWRKRQGNNSPLHFGNGTRLTVT.

The chain is built from TRBV10-3 and TRBJ2-2; 8 positions agree with TRBD1. The V segment lost 6 bases and the J segment 1 base; nucleotides outside the gene matches: 7. The germline gives CDR1 ENHRY, CDR2 SYGVKD. This CDR3 has 16 amino acids. The CDR3 nucleotides read TGTGCCATCAGCAAATCCGGGACAGGGAACACCGGGGAGCTGTTTTTT. Translation gives CAISKSGTGNTGELFF.

CDR3 sequence reads: CASSYGTGGRSDTQYF. CDR3 nucleotides: TGTGCCAGCAGTTACGGGACAGGGGGAAGGTCAGATACGCAGTATTTT. The rearrangement joins TRBV6-6 to TRBJ2-3; 11 positions agree with TRBD1. This CDR3 has 16 amino acids. From germline, CDR1 is MNHNY and CDR2 SVGAGI (reference sequence). The J segment lost 4 bases and the V segment lost 2 bases, leaving 5 bases of the junction unmatched.

The chain joins TRBV2 to TRBJ1-5; no definite D call. The CDR3 covers 14 residues. Germline CDR1 reads SNHLY; CDR2 reads FYNNEI. V was shortened by 4 bases and J by 9 bases, with 16 bases between the two germline ends. This CDR3 reads CASSVGSASSPQHF. As DNA, the CDR3 is TGTGCCAGCAGTGTGGGTAGCGCGTCCTCGCCCCAGCATTTT.

As to this clone: Other DNA variants within this sample encode the same CDR3. In nucleotides, the CDR3 is TGTGCCACCAGTAGGGGGACTGAAGCTTTCTTT. Translating gives CATSRGTEAFF. This rearrangement joins TRBV24-1 to TRBJ1-1; TRBD1 might be the D (6 bases). This CDR3 has 11 residues. CDR1 is KGHDR and CDR2 is SFDVKD in the germline V gene. With 6 bases removed from V and 5 bases from J, the gap between germline ends came to 6 bases.

The chain recombines TRBV9 with TRBJ2-1, with 8 bases aligning to TRBD1. The CDR3 runs 16 residues. V lost 0 bases to trimming and J lost 12 bases; unmatched junction nucleotides: 14. Per the germline V gene, CDR1 is SGDLS and CDR2 is YYNGEE. CDR3 sequence (DNA): TGTGCCAGCAGCGTAGGTCGCGGACAGGGCATAGAAGGGCAGTTCTTC. Encoded protein: CASSVGRGQGIEGQFF.

The V and J genes are TRBV6-2 or TRBV6-3 and TRBJ1-1, with 7 bases matching TRBD1. This CDR3 spans 15 amino acids. Unmatched junction bases numbered 6, after V lost 5 bases and J lost 0 bases. Germline lookup yields CDR1 MNHEY and CDR2 SVGEGT. The CDR3 region is CASSPRDRVNTEAFF. The CDR3 DNA follows: TGTGCCAGCAGTCCGCGGGACAGAGTGAACACTGAAGCTTTCTTT.